This is a list of T cell receptor beta chains from one sample in a study of cytomegalovirus exposure and HLA in healthy donors. Clones were sequenced by immunoSEQ multiplex PCR, and TCRdb holds only the in-frame ones, with some missing. The table has 100,000 or so clones, more than 75% seen once; the top ten hold over 3.5%. Sequenced material: PBMCs. These receptors all come from a woman aged 50 to 60 in good health and CMV-seropositive. Each CDR3 is given with its conserved first and last residue. Each record gives: clone size, V gene, J gene, D gene, CDR3 DNA, CDR3 protein. The D gene is left open where the match is weak. Size values are once, few and many counts, or a class for expanded clones, and some rows have none.

-	TRBV5-4	TRBJ2-2	TRBD1	TGTGCCAGCAGCGGGGACAGGGCCGGGGAGCTGTTTTTT	CASSGDRAGELFF
few	TRBV18	TRBJ1-2	TRBD1	TGTGCCAGCTCGCACCTTACACTGTACTCCGGGACAGGGGGCCACTATGGCTACACCTTC	CASSHLTLYSGTGGHYGYTF
-	TRBV5-4	TRBJ2-5	TRBD2	TGTGCCAGCAGATCGGCGGGGGAAATCCAAGAGACCCAGTACTTC	CASRSAGEIQETQYF
few	TRBV2	TRBJ2-3	TRBD2	TGTGCCAGCAGTGCGGGACTAGCGGGGGGCACAGATACGCAGTATTTT	CASSAGLAGGTDTQYF
-	TRBV21-1	TRBJ1-2	-	TGTGCCAGCAGCCCTAAGAAGGGGGGGCCTAACTATGGCTACACCTTC	CASSPKKGGPNYGYTF
-	TRBV2	TRBJ2-5	TRBD1	TGTGCCAGCAGTGAGAGCGCCCTCCGGGACAGGGGACTAGAGACCCAGTACTTC	CASSESALRDRGLETQYF
-	TRBV19	TRBJ1-6	TRBD1	TGTGCCAGTAGTTTCCTCGACAGGGGAGGTTCACCCCTCCACTTT	CASSFLDRGGSPLHF
-	TRBV5-6	TRBJ1-5	-	TGTGCCAGCAGCTTGGCTAGCAGTCAGCCCCAGCATTTT	CASSLASSQPQHF
-	TRBV5-4	TRBJ2-1	TRBD2	TGTGCCAGCAGCTATCCGGGACTAGGGGACAATGAGCAGTTCTTC	CASSYPGLGDNEQFF
-	TRBV6-1	TRBJ1-2	-	TGTGCCAGCAGTGAAGAAGGGGGAGGCTACACCTTC	CASSEEGGGYTF
-	TRBV10-3	TRBJ1-4	-	TGTGCCATCAGTGAGGAAACAGGGTTGAAACTGTTTTTT	CAISEETGLKLFF
-	TRBV5-1	TRBJ2-7	-	TGCGCCAGCAGCTTGGAGGGGTTTCGCTACGAGCAGTACTTC	CASSLEGFRYEQYF
few	TRBV5-1	TRBJ1-4	-	TGCGCCAGCAGCTTGGCGCAGGGCTCTAATGAAAAACTGTTTTTT	CASSLAQGSNEKLFF
-	TRBV6-1	TRBJ2-7	-	TGTGCCAGCAGAGATGCCAGAGACTACGAGCAGTACTTC	CASRDARDYEQYF
-	TRBV7-9	TRBJ2-7	TRBD1	TGTTCCAGCAGCTCCCGGGACAGGGGTCCCTACGAGCAGTACTTC	CSSSSRDRGPYEQYF
-	TRBV18	TRBJ2-3	-	TGTGCCAGCTCACCACCCACTGCTACTAGCACAGATACGCAGTATTTT	CASSPPTATSTDTQYF
-	TRBV11-1	TRBJ2-6	TRBD1	TGTGCCAGCACCCCGACAGGGTCTGGAGCTGGGGCCAACGTCCTGACTTTC	CASTPTGSGAGANVLTF
-	TRBV5-1	TRBJ1-2	-	TGCGCCAGCAGCTCTCAGGGTTACACCATTGGCTACACCTTC	CASSSQGYTIGYTF
-	TRBV4-1	TRBJ2-1	TRBD2	TGCGCCAGCAGCGACACTAGCGGCTACAATGAGCAGTTCTTC	CASSDTSGYNEQFF
-	TRBV7-9	TRBJ2-1	TRBD2	TGTGCCAGCAGCCTCTCTATATTAGCGGGAGGATACAATGAGCAGTTCTTC	CASSLSILAGGYNEQFF
-	TRBV2	TRBJ2-7	TRBD2	TGTGCCAGCAGTCAGGGGACTAGCGGGACCTACGAGCAGTACTTC	CASSQGTSGTYEQYF
-	TRBV11-2	TRBJ1-1	-	TGTGCCAGCAGCACCTGGACAGCGAACACTGAAGCTTTCTTT	CASSTWTANTEAFF
once	TRBV18	TRBJ2-3	TRBD1	TGTGCCAGCTCACCGGGACAGGGACTCACAGATACGCAGTATTTT	CASSPGQGLTDTQYF
-	TRBV11-2	TRBJ2-3	TRBD2	TGTGCCAGCAGTTGGAGGGTAGCGGGAGCAGATACGCAGTATTTT	CASSWRVAGADTQYF
-	TRBV5-6	TRBJ2-7	-	TGTGCCAGCAGCTTGGGCGGACTGATCTACTACGAGCAGTACTTC	CASSLGGLIYYEQYF
-	TRBV7-2	TRBJ2-1	TRBD2	TGTGCCAGCAGCTTACGCGGGGGGGGCAATGAGCAGTTCTTC	CASSLRGGGNEQFF
once	TRBV10-3	TRBJ1-1	-	TGTGCCATCAGTGAAGAAGATTTAGGGGGTAACACTGAAGCTTTCTTT	CAISEEDLGGNTEAFF
-	TRBV5-1	TRBJ1-4	TRBD1	TGCGCCAGCAGCTCACCAGGGGGTCTGAATGAAAAACTGTTTTTT	CASSSPGGLNEKLFF
few	TRBV6-1	TRBJ2-5	-	TGTGCCAGCAGGCGGGTGGGCGGGGAGGAGACCCAGTACTTC	CASRRVGGEETQYF
-	TRBV4-1	TRBJ2-7	-	TGCGCCAGCAGCCAAGAAGGTACCCTAGGCGAGCAGTACTTC	CASSQEGTLGEQYF
-	TRBV6-5	TRBJ1-2	TRBD1	TGTGCCAGCAGTTGGGACAGGGAGGGGGGCTACACCTTC	CASSWDREGGYTF
-	TRBV4-1	TRBJ1-1	TRBD1	TGCGCCAGCAGCCAAGGGGACAGGGTGAACACTGAAGCTTTCTTT	CASSQGDRVNTEAFF
-	TRBV27	TRBJ2-5	-	TGTGCCAGCAGTAAGATTCTCACACGGGGTCGGGAGACCCAGTACTTC	CASSKILTRGRETQYF
-	TRBV2	TRBJ1-5	TRBD1	TGTGCCAGCAGAGACAGGGAGGATAGCAATCAGCCCCAGCATTTT	CASRDREDSNQPQHF
-	TRBV5-1	TRBJ1-2	-	TGCGCCAGCAGCTTCAGGGAAAGCTATGGCTACACCTTC	CASSFRESYGYTF
-	TRBV6-5	TRBJ2-5	-	TGTGCCAGCAGCTCCCGAGTTGAGACCCAGTACTTC	CASSSRVETQYF
-	TRBV9	TRBJ2-5	TRBD1	TGTGCCAGCACAGGGGGCATCTCGGAGACCCAGTACTTC	CASTGGISETQYF
-	TRBV4-1	TRBJ1-2	TRBD1	TGCGCCAGCAGCCAGGGACAGGGTGCGGGCTATGGCTACACCTTC	CASSQGQGAGYGYTF
-	TRBV7-9	TRBJ2-5	-	TGTGCCAGCAGCTTAGGAGAGTGGTGGGGGCCCCAAGAGACCCAGTACTTC	CASSLGEWWGPQETQYF
-	TRBV19	TRBJ1-1	-	TGTGCCAGTAGTCCCCAGGGTGCGGTAAACACTGAAGCTTTCTTT	CASSPQGAVNTEAFF
-	TRBV20-1	TRBJ1-2	-	TGCAGTGCTCAGAGGGACTATGGCTACACCTTC	CSAQRDYGYTF
-	TRBV5-5	TRBJ2-3	TRBD1	TGTGCCAGCAGCTCGCGGCCGACAGGGACAGGAACTACCAAAGATACGCAGTATTTT	CASSSRPTGTGTTKDTQYF
-	TRBV10-2	TRBJ2-7	-	TGCGCCAGCAGTGACGTAGGCAGGGGAGACTACGAGCAGTACTTC	CASSDVGRGDYEQYF
-	TRBV10-3	TRBJ1-1	-	TGTGCCATCAGTGAGACAATGAACACTGAAGCTTTCTTT	CAISETMNTEAFF
-	TRBV5-5	TRBJ2-7	TRBD2	TGTGCCAGCAGCTTCCGACTAGCGGGAATGGACGAGCAGTACTTC	CASSFRLAGMDEQYF
-	TRBV2	TRBJ1-2	-	TGTGCCAGCAGTGAAGGTGGGGGGGGGTATGGCTACACCTTC	CASSEGGGGYGYTF
-	TRBV5-6	TRBJ1-5	-	TGTGCCAGCAGCTTGGTCCCAGAAGATCAGCCCCAGCATTTT	CASSLVPEDQPQHF
-	TRBV7-3	TRBJ2-3	TRBD2	TGTGCCAGCAGCTTATCCACTAGCGGGGGGGCCGTAGATACGCAGTATTTT	CASSLSTSGGAVDTQYF
-	TRBV7-9	TRBJ1-1	TRBD1	TGTGCCAGCAGCCGGGGACAGAAGAACACTGAAGCTTTCTTT	CASSRGQKNTEAFF
-	TRBV5-1	TRBJ2-6	TRBD1	TGCGCCACGTGTCCCGGGACAGGGACTGGGGCCAACGTCCTGACTTTC	CATCPGTGTGANVLTF
-	TRBV5-1	TRBJ2-3	-	TGCGCCAGCAGCTTGGCTAGCAGAAACACAGATACGCAGTATTTT	CASSLASRNTDTQYF